The rows below give T cell receptor beta chains drawn from one sample of a study of blood T cells in healthy people across ages. TCRdb reanalysed the 5' RACE reads using MiXCR and keeps one entry per CDR3 protein. The top ten hold roughly 24% of the sample, which has about 580,000 distinct CDR3 sequences, more than 45% seen once. Sequencing used blood. Source of these receptors: an elderly man in good health. The CDR3 runs from the conserved cysteine through the conserved F or W. Fields, in order: clone size, J gene, D gene, V gene, CDR3 protein, CDR3 DNA. The D gene is left open where the match is weak. Size is stated for part of the rows, as once, few or many counts, or as a class when the clone is expanded.

clone size: few
J gene: TRBJ2-7
D gene: TRBD1
V gene: TRBV27
CDR3 protein: CASSLGRGLSEQYF
CDR3 DNA: TGTGCCAGCAGTTTGGGAAGGGGGCTTAGCGAGCAGTACTTC

clone size: -
J gene: TRBJ2-1
D gene: TRBD2
V gene: TRBV7-2
CDR3 protein: CASSLGGGGKNNEQFF
CDR3 DNA: TGTGCCAGCAGCTTAGGTGGCGGGGGGAAAAACAATGAGCAGTTCTTC

clone size: -
J gene: TRBJ2-5
D gene: TRBD1
V gene: TRBV5-5
CDR3 protein: CASSPTSDRVGETQYF
CDR3 DNA: TGTGCCAGCAGCCCCACGTCGGACAGGGTAGGGGAGACCCAGTACTTC

clone size: few
J gene: TRBJ2-6
D gene: -
V gene: TRBV4-3
CDR3 protein: CASSQDRPNSGANVLTF
CDR3 DNA: TGCGCCAGCAGCCAAGATAGACCGAACTCTGGGGCCAACGTCCTGACTTTC

clone size: few
J gene: TRBJ2-1
D gene: -
V gene: TRBV15
CDR3 protein: CATSRDPEGVQFF
CDR3 DNA: TGTGCCACCAGCAGAGATCCGGAGGGGGTTCAGTTCTTC

clone size: -
J gene: TRBJ2-3
D gene: TRBD2
V gene: TRBV29-1
CDR3 protein: CSAPTSGNTDTQYF
CDR3 DNA: TGCAGCGCCCCAACTAGCGGGAACACAGATACGCAGTATTTT

clone size: many
J gene: TRBJ2-1
D gene: -
V gene: TRBV29-1
CDR3 protein: CSPKKFSGEQFF
CDR3 DNA: TGCAGCCCCAAAAAGTTCAGCGGTGAGCAGTTCTTC

clone size: -
J gene: TRBJ2-5
D gene: TRBD2
V gene: TRBV5-1
CDR3 protein: CASSVSGTQETQYF
CDR3 DNA: TGCGCCAGCAGCGTGAGCGGGACCCAAGAGACCCAGTACTTC

clone size: -
J gene: TRBJ2-1
D gene: TRBD1
V gene: TRBV20-1
CDR3 protein: CSASRADRQYNEQFF
CDR3 DNA: TGCAGTGCTAGTCGAGCGGACAGGCAATACAATGAGCAGTTCTTC

clone size: -
J gene: TRBJ2-1
D gene: -
V gene: TRBV11-1
CDR3 protein: CASSLGTNSYNERFF
CDR3 DNA: TGTGCCAGCAGCTTAGGGACCAACTCCTACAATGAGCGGTTCTTC

clone size: -
J gene: TRBJ2-1
D gene: TRBD2
V gene: TRBV2
CDR3 protein: CASSPTSGRIYEQFF
CDR3 DNA: TGTGCCAGCAGTCCTACTAGCGGGAGAATATATGAGCAGTTCTTC

clone size: -
J gene: TRBJ2-5
D gene: TRBD1
V gene: TRBV7-3
CDR3 protein: CASSLAGGAWETQYF
CDR3 DNA: TGTGCCAGCAGCTTAGCAGGGGGCGCATGGGAGACCCAGTACTTC

clone size: -
J gene: TRBJ2-7
D gene: -
V gene: TRBV6-2/TRBV6-3
CDR3 protein: CASSLRQGLTYEQYF
CDR3 DNA: TGTGCCAGCAGTTTACGTCAGGGGCTAACCTACGAGCAGTACTTC

clone size: -
J gene: TRBJ2-5
D gene: -
V gene: TRBV9
CDR3 protein: CASSVVAGRQETQYF
CDR3 DNA: TGTGCCAGCAGCGTAGTGGCGGGGAGGCAAGAGACCCAGTACTTC

clone size: once
J gene: TRBJ2-1
D gene: TRBD2
V gene: TRBV7-9
CDR3 protein: CASSFSGGYQETQFF
CDR3 DNA: TGTGCCAGCAGCTTCTCGGGAGGGTACCAAGAGACCCAGTTCTTC

clone size: -
J gene: TRBJ1-1
D gene: TRBD1
V gene: TRBV6-2/TRBV6-3
CDR3 protein: CASSPSNPGGEAFF
CDR3 DNA: TGTGCCAGCAGCCCCAGCAACCCAGGGGGAGAAGCTTTCTTT

clone size: -
J gene: TRBJ2-1
D gene: -
V gene: TRBV20-1
CDR3 protein: CSANLGTGGRRTYNEQFF
CDR3 DNA: -

clone size: -
J gene: TRBJ2-3
D gene: -
V gene: TRBV7-8
CDR3 protein: CASSSRPSGDTQYF
CDR3 DNA: TGTGCCAGCAGCTCCCGCCCTTCCGGAGATACGCAGTATTTT

clone size: -
J gene: TRBJ2-1
D gene: -
V gene: TRBV4-3
CDR3 protein: CASSQRTGGNEQFF
CDR3 DNA: TGCGCCAGCAGCCAACGAACCGGGGGCAATGAGCAGTTCTTC

clone size: many
J gene: TRBJ2-1
D gene: -
V gene: TRBV6-5
CDR3 protein: CASSQPTGYNEQFF
CDR3 DNA: TGTGCCAGCAGTCAACCGACAGGTTACAATGAGCAGTTCTTC

clone size: -
J gene: TRBJ2-1
D gene: -
V gene: TRBV12-3/TRBV12-4
CDR3 protein: CASDSNYNEQFF
CDR3 DNA: TGTGCCAGCGACAGCAACTACAATGAGCAGTTCTTC

clone size: -
J gene: TRBJ2-7
D gene: TRBD2
V gene: TRBV6-2/TRBV6-3
CDR3 protein: CASSGVGLAGDSYEQYF
CDR3 DNA: TGTGCCAGCAGTGGAGTAGGACTAGCGGGGGACTCCTACGAGCAGTACTTC

clone size: -
J gene: TRBJ1-1
D gene: TRBD1
V gene: TRBV7-9
CDR3 protein: CASSLFPRGPNTEAFF
CDR3 DNA: TGTGCCAGCAGCTTATTCCCCAGGGGGCCTAACACTGAAGCTTTCTTT

clone size: once
J gene: TRBJ1-1
D gene: TRBD1
V gene: TRBV7-9
CDR3 protein: CASSTRQGAITEAFF
CDR3 DNA: TGTGCCAGCAGCACTCGACAGGGGGCTATCACTGAAGCTTTCTTT

clone size: -
J gene: TRBJ2-6
D gene: -
V gene: TRBV13
CDR3 protein: CASSLESGAIGANVLTF
CDR3 DNA: TGTGCCAGCAGCTTAGAATCTGGGGCTATTGGGGCCAACGTCCTGACTTTC

clone size: -
J gene: TRBJ2-3
D gene: -
V gene: TRBV29-1
CDR3 protein: CSVEGDGSSTDTQYF
CDR3 DNA: TGCAGCGTTGAGGGGGACGGATCTAGCACAGATACGCAGTATTTT

clone size: -
J gene: TRBJ2-7
D gene: -
V gene: TRBV27
CDR3 protein: CASSLQRIYEQYF
CDR3 DNA: TGTGCCAGCAGTTTACAGAGAATCTACGAGCAGTACTTC

clone size: few
J gene: TRBJ2-7
D gene: TRBD2
V gene: TRBV14
CDR3 protein: CASSQGTTGLAGVSSHEQYF
CDR3 DNA: TGTGCCAGCAGCCAAGGGACGACCGGACTAGCGGGAGTTTCATCCCACGAGCAGTACTTC

clone size: -
J gene: TRBJ2-7
D gene: TRBD1
V gene: TRBV4-1
CDR3 protein: CASSQRRDRAYEQYF
CDR3 DNA: TGCGCCAGCAGCCAACGCCGGGACAGGGCCTACGAGCAGTACTTC

clone size: -
J gene: TRBJ2-3
D gene: -
V gene: TRBV5-1
CDR3 protein: CASSLLGPTDTQYF
CDR3 DNA: TGCGCCAGCAGCTTACTCGGTCCGACAGATACGCAGTATTTT

clone size: few
J gene: TRBJ2-1
D gene: -
V gene: TRBV7-2
CDR3 protein: CARGGVGDEQFF
CDR3 DNA: TGTGCTAGGGGGGGAGTCGGGGATGAGCAGTTCTTC

clone size: -
J gene: TRBJ2-1
D gene: -
V gene: TRBV20-1
CDR3 protein: CSAPDLEDEQFF
CDR3 DNA: TGCAGTGCTCCTGACCTTGAGGATGAGCAGTTCTTC

clone size: -
J gene: TRBJ1-2
D gene: -
V gene: TRBV20-1
CDR3 protein: CSASLGAGGYTF
CDR3 DNA: TGCAGTGCTAGTTTAGGGGCTGGGGGCTACACCTTC

clone size: -
J gene: TRBJ2-1
D gene: -
V gene: TRBV15
CDR3 protein: CATQRVSYNEQFF
CDR3 DNA: TGTGCCACCCAGCGGGTATCCTACAATGAGCAGTTCTTC

clone size: -
J gene: TRBJ2-7
D gene: -
V gene: TRBV7-9
CDR3 protein: CASSLARTREQYF
CDR3 DNA: TGTGCCAGCAGCCTCGCCAGGACCAGGGAGCAGTACTTC

clone size: -
J gene: TRBJ2-4
D gene: -
V gene: TRBV28
CDR3 protein: CASSLFAGTKNIQYF
CDR3 DNA: TGTGCCAGCAGTTTATTTGCAGGAACCAAAAACATTCAGTACTTC

clone size: -
J gene: TRBJ2-3
D gene: -
V gene: TRBV7-2
CDR3 protein: CASSLGASEADTQYF
CDR3 DNA: TGTGCCAGCAGCTTAGGGGCTAGCGAAGCAGATACGCAGTATTTT

clone size: -
J gene: TRBJ1-4
D gene: -
V gene: TRBV20-1
CDR3 protein: CSARGGAVSNEKLFF
CDR3 DNA: TGCAGTGCTAGAGGGGGCGCAGTCAGTAATGAAAAACTGTTTTTT

clone size: -
J gene: TRBJ2-1
D gene: -
V gene: TRBV6-5
CDR3 protein: CASAGSNHEQFF
CDR3 DNA: TGTGCCAGCGCAGGGAGCAACCATGAGCAGTTCTTC

clone size: -
J gene: TRBJ2-1
D gene: TRBD2
V gene: TRBV7-9
CDR3 protein: CASSATEGLAGINEQFF
CDR3 DNA: TGTGCCAGCAGCGCAACCGAGGGACTAGCGGGAATAAATGAGCAGTTCTTC

clone size: few
J gene: TRBJ2-7
D gene: TRBD2
V gene: TRBV20-1
CDR3 protein: CSARAYSGRGGYEQYF
CDR3 DNA: TGCAGTGCTAGAGCCTATAGCGGGAGAGGCGGATACGAGCAGTACTTC

clone size: -
J gene: TRBJ1-6
D gene: -
V gene: TRBV27
CDR3 protein: CASSRNGGNSPLHF
CDR3 DNA: TGTGCCAGCAGTCGTAACGGCGGTAATTCACCCCTCCACTTT

clone size: few
J gene: TRBJ1-1
D gene: -
V gene: TRBV3-1
CDR3 protein: CASSQIGQYTEAFF
CDR3 DNA: TGTGCCAGCAGCCAAATTGGACAGTACACTGAAGCTTTCTTT

clone size: -
J gene: TRBJ1-4
D gene: -
V gene: TRBV12-3/TRBV12-4
CDR3 protein: CASSVRGLREKLFF
CDR3 DNA: TGTGCCAGCAGCGTCAGGGGCCTTAGAGAAAAACTGTTTTTT

clone size: few
J gene: TRBJ1-1
D gene: -
V gene: TRBV28
CDR3 protein: CASSLGTQALNTEAFF
CDR3 DNA: TGTGCCAGCAGTTTAGGGACGCAGGCCCTGAACACTGAAGCTTTCTTT

clone size: -
J gene: TRBJ1-1
D gene: -
V gene: TRBV10-3
CDR3 protein: CAISRTNTEAFF
CDR3 DNA: TGTGCCATCAGTAGGACGAACACTGAAGCTTTCTTT